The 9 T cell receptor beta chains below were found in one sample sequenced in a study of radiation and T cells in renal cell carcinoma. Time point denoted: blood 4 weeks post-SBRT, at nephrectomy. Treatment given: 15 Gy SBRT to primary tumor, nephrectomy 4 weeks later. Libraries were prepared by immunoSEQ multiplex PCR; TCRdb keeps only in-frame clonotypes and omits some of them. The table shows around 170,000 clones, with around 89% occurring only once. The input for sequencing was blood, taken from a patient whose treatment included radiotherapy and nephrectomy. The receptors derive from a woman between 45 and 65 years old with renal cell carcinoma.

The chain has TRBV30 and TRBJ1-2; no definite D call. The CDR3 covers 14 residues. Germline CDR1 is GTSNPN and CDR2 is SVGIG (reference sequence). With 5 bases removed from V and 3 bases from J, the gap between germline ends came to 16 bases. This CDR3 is CAWGPSWGYYGYTF. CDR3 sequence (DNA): TGTGCCTGGGGGCCCTCGTGGGGATACTATGGCTACACCTTC.

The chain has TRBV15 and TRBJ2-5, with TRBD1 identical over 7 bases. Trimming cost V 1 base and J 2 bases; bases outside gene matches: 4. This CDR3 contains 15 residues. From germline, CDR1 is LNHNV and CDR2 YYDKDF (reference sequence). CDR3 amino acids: CATSRGQGPQETQYF. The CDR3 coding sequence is TGTGCCACCAGCAGAGGACAGGGACCTCAAGAGACCCAGTACTTC.

The chain's CDR3 is CASSVEVGAEAFF. Here the CDR3 DNA reads TGTGCCAGCAGCGTAGAGGTGGGAGCTGAAGCTTTCTTT. The chain employs TRBV9 and TRBJ1-1; D uncertain. The V and J ends lost 0 bases and 6 bases respectively, with 9 bases between them. Germline CDR1 and CDR2: SGDLS and YYNGEE. This CDR3 has 13 amino acids.

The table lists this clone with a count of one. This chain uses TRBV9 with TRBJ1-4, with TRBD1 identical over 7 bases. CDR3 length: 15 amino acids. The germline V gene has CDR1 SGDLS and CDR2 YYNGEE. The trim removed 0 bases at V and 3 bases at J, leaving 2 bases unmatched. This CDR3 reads CASSVGGTANEKLFF. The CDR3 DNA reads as TGTGCCAGCAGCGTAGGGGGGACAGCTAATGAAAAACTGTTTTTT.

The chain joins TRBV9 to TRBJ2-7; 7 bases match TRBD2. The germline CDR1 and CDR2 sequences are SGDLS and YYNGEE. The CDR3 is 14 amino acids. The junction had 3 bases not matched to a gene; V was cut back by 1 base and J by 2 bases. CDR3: CASSVSGTTYEQYF. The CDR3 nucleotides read TGTGCCAGCAGCGTAAGCGGGACTACCTACGAGCAGTACTTC.

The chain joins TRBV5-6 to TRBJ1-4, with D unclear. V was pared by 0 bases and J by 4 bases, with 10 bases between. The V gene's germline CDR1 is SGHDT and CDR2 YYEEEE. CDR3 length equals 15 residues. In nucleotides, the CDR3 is TGTGCCAGCAGCTTGGCCCTAGCGGGTAATGAAAAACTGTTTTTT. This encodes CASSLALAGNEKLFF.

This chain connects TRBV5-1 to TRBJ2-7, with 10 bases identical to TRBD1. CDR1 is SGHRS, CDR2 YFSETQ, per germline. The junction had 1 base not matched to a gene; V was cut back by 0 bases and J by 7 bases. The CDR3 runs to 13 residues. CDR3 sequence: CASSLEGQGEQYF. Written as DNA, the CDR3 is TGCGCCAGCAGCTTGGAGGGACAGGGGGAGCAGTACTTC.

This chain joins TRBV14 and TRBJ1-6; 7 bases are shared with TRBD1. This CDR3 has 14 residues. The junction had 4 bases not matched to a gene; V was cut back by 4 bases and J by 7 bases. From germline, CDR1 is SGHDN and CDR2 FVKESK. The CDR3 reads CASSPAGGNSPLHF. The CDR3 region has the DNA TGTGCCAGCAGCCCCGCAGGGGGGAATTCACCCCTCCACTTT.

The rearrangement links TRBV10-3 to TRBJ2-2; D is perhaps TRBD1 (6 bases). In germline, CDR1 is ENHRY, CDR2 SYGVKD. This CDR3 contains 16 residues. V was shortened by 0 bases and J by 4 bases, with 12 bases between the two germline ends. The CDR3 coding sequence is TGTGCCATCAGTGAGTCTGAGGACAGACTCACCGGGGAGCTGTTTTTT. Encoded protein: CAISESEDRLTGELFF.